The 19 T cell receptor beta chains below come from one sample, sequenced in a study of OX40 agonist ivuxolimab in advanced cancers. Sequencing was performed with immunoSEQ multiplex PCR; in TCRdb, only in-frame clones are kept and a portion is missing. The data contain tens of thousands of clones, around 82% of them singletons. The sequences come from CD4+ or CD8+ T cells sorted from blood, collected in a trial of the OX40 agonist ivuxolimab. These receptors all stem from an adult with an advanced solid tumor such as melanoma, head and neck, liver or kidney cancer.

This clone was observed a few times. J is TRBJ2-1 and V is TRBV6-1; D is undetermined. CDR1 is MNHNS and CDR2 is SASEGT in the germline V gene. V was pared by 0 bases and J by 3 bases, with 9 bases between. The CDR3 runs to 15 residues. The CDR3 DNA follows: TGTGCCAGCAGTGAAGCGCGTTTGTACTACAATGAGCAGTTCTTC. Its translation is CASSEARLYYNEQFF.

J is TRBJ2-1 and V is TRBV28; D is possibly TRBD2 (6 bases). The CDR3 covers 17 residues. Germline V gene lookup returns CDR1 MDHEN and CDR2 SYDVKM. V lost 6 bases to trimming and J lost 8 bases, with 26 bases between them. The CDR3 region has the DNA TGTGCCAGCAGCTTACGCTCGGGGGTCTATGGTTCTGATGAGCAGTTCTTC. Translation: CASSLRSGVYGSDEQFF.

This clone showed up just a few times. The chain recombines TRBV7-9 with TRBJ2-1; the D gene is possibly TRBD1 (5 bases). Trimming took off 7 bases at V and 8 bases at J, with 15 bases between the two ends. Germline V CDR1 and CDR2: SEHNR, FQNEAQ (reference sequence). The CDR3 totals 13 residues. The CDR3: CASNKQVMDEQFF. CDR3 sequence (DNA): TGTGCCAGCAATAAACAGGTAATGGATGAGCAGTTCTTC.

This clone is termed medium-sized (0.01 to 0.1%). This chain uses TRBV28 with TRBJ1-2; TRBD1 matches 9 bases. Trimming removed 3 bases from V and 4 bases from J; junction bases left unmatched: 0. This CDR3 region has 13 residues. From germline, CDR1 is MDHEN and CDR2 SYDVKM. CDR3: CASSLGQGYGYTF. CDR3 bases: TGTGCCAGCAGTTTGGGACAGGGCTATGGCTACACCTTC.

The V and J genes are TRBV19 and TRBJ2-7, with TRBD1 matching 7 bases. CDR1 and CDR2 from the germline V gene are LNHDA and SQIVND (reference sequence). The CDR3 length is 15 residues. V lost 0 bases, J lost 2 bases, and 4 bases stayed unmatched. The CDR3 nucleotides are TGTGCCAGTAGTATAGACACCGGGACAGCCTACGAGCAGTACTTC. Translating it yields CASSIDTGTAYEQYF.

The J gene is TRBJ2-7, the V gene TRBV6-5; no clear D. Germline lookup yields CDR1 MNHEY and CDR2 SVGAGI. There are 14 residues in the CDR3. Trimming took off 0 bases at V and 3 bases at J, with 9 bases between the two ends. CDR3 loop: CASSYSGNYYEQYF. Written as DNA, the CDR3 is TGTGCCAGCAGTTACTCGGGGAACTACTACGAGCAGTACTTC.

This rearrangement joins TRBV5-6 to TRBJ2-3; TRBD1 agrees at 8 bases. Trimming took 0 bases from V and 3 from J; bases not matched to a gene: 3. The germline V gene encodes CDR1 SGHDT and CDR2 YYEEEE. The CDR3 covers 15 residues. The CDR3 spells CASSLVQGATDTQYF. CDR3 in DNA: TGTGCCAGCAGCTTGGTGCAGGGGGCGACAGATACGCAGTATTTT.

This clone appeared a few times. V usage is TRBV4-1 and J usage is TRBJ2-5; D gene ambiguous. Trimming stripped 0 bases from V and 5 bases from J, with 13 bases between. Germline V lookup: CDR1 MGHRA, CDR2 YSYEKL. CDR3 length equals 15 residues. In DNA, the CDR3 is TGCGCCAGCAGCCAAGATCGCGGCAGTCCCGAGACCCAGTACTTC. Its protein is CASSQDRGSPETQYF.

The chain employs TRBV7-6 and TRBJ2-3; no definite D call. This CDR3 spans 16 amino acids. Germline V lookup: CDR1 SGHVS, CDR2 FNYEAQ. V lost 3 bases and J lost 1, with 14 bases in between. The CDR3 reads CASSLSYLGGTDTQYF. CDR3 DNA: TGTGCCAGCAGCTTGAGCTACCTAGGCGGCACAGATACGCAGTATTTT.

This sequence joins TRBV27 and TRBJ1-1; D not certain. Germline V gives CDR1 MNHEY, CDR2 SMNVEV (reference sequence). The CDR3 has 17 amino acids. V was shortened by 1 base and J by 4 bases, with 19 bases between the two germline ends. As DNA, the CDR3 is TGTGCCAGCAGTTTATTTCAAGGCAGCCAATTCGGCACTGAAGCTTTCTTT. Translation: CASSLFQGSQFGTEAFF.

J is TRBJ2-7 and V is TRBV7-9, with D possibly being TRBD1 (5 bases). The CDR3 is 14 amino acids. Trimming shortened V by 6 bases and J by 0 bases, and 12 bases separated the two germline ends. From germline, CDR1 is SEHNR and CDR2 FQNEAQ (reference sequence). The CDR3 DNA follows: TGTGCCAGCAGGACAGACGGTAGCTCCTACGAGCAGTACTTC. Its protein product is CASRTDGSSYEQYF.

The chain combines TRBV4-2 with TRBJ1-1, with D uncertain. V was cut by 0 bases and J by 6 bases, with 11 bases left in between. Looked up from germline, CDR1 is LGHNA and CDR2 is YNFKEQ. The CDR3 covers 14 residues. The CDR3 DNA follows: TGTGCCAGCAGCCAAGATTCGGGTGTGGCTGAAGCTTTCTTT. Its protein product is CASSQDSGVAEAFF.

This clone appeared a single time. The gene calls are TRBV29-1 and TRBJ2-2, with 8 bases lining up with TRBD2. Germline CDR1 is SQVTM and CDR2 is ANQGSEA. The junction had 2 bases not matched to a gene; V was cut back by 4 bases and J by 4 bases. This CDR3 region has 13 residues. CDR3 in DNA: TGCAGCGTTGCGGGAGGGCCCACCGGGGAGCTGTTTTTT. It yields the protein CSVAGGPTGELFF.

This chain joins TRBV19 and TRBJ1-5; possible D gene TRBD1, 5 bases. The CDR3 is 14 residues long. V lost 6 bases to trimming and J lost 11 bases, with 20 bases between them. The germline CDR1 and CDR2 sequences are LNHDA and SQIVND (reference sequence). The DNA of the CDR3 is TGTGCCAGTAGACCAGGGCAGGGCATAGGGGCCCAGCATTTT. Translation gives CASRPGQGIGAQHF.

With regard to this clone: This same CDR3 is encoded by further DNA sequences in the sample. V and J are TRBV6-1 and TRBJ1-1; no definite D call. Trimming removed 1 base from V and 5 bases from J, with 5 bases in between. CDR3 length: 12 amino acids. Germline assignment: CDR1 MNHNS and CDR2 SASEGT. The CDR3 nucleotides read TGTGCCAGCAGTGAAGGCTGGACTGAAGCTTTCTTT. It yields the protein CASSEGWTEAFF.

The J gene is TRBJ2-3, the V gene TRBV6-6, with D maybe TRBD2 (6 bases). The CDR3 sequence is 14 residues long. Trimming took 0 bases from V and 6 from J, leaving 10 bases between them. CDR1 is MNHNY, CDR2 SVGAGI, per germline (reference sequence). The DNA of the CDR3 is TGTGCCAGCAGTTACTCGAATGGGGGGGATACGCAGTATTTT. Its protein is CASSYSNGGDTQYF.

V usage is TRBV28 and J usage is TRBJ1-1; possibly TRBD1 for D (5 bases). Per the germline V gene, CDR1 is MDHEN and CDR2 is SYDVKM. The V and J ends lost 10 bases and 8 bases respectively, with 14 bases between them. CDR3 length: 11 residues. In nucleotides, the CDR3 is TGTGCCACCGACACCAGGGAGGAAGCTTTCTTT. Its protein product is CATDTREEAFF.

The V gene is TRBV27, the J gene TRBJ2-1; 7 bases match TRBD2. In germline, CDR1 is MNHEY, CDR2 SMNVEV (reference sequence). The CDR3 is made up of 16 amino acids. V lost 2 bases to trimming and J lost 2 bases; unmatched junction nucleotides: 6. The CDR3: CASSLEGGRAYNEQFF. CDR3 coding DNA: TGTGCCAGCAGTTTAGAGGGTGGGAGGGCCTACAATGAGCAGTTCTTC.

J is TRBJ2-2 and V is TRBV28, with 8 bases matching TRBD2. The length of the CDR3 is 15 residues. Losses at the gene ends were 5 bases for V and 3 bases for J; bases not matched to a gene: 5. The germline CDR1 and CDR2 sequences are MDHEN and SYDVKM. This CDR3 is CASSTRGADTGELFF. The CDR3 bases are TGTGCCAGCAGTACGCGGGGGGCGGACACCGGGGAGCTGTTTTTT.